The clone carrying this T cell receptor beta chain was observed a handful of times. What it binds is not known. This sample was included in a study of OX40 agonist ivuxolimab in advanced cancers. Study details: At 0.01 to 10 mg/kg, ivuxolimab was administered intravenously to patients every 2 weeks. Patients in dose escalation had liver, melanoma, kidney or head and neck cancers.

The CDR3 totals 11 residues. CDR1 and CDR2 (germline): SGHTS, YDEGEE. V was shortened by 10 bases and J by 5 bases, with 12 bases between the two germline ends. This table comes from immunoSEQ multiplex PCR, and its TCRdb copy is limited to in-frame clones, with some not included. The profile shows 90,000 to 100,000 clones, 80% to 90% of them singletons. General study points: Some nonresponders likewise displayed low normalized T-cell clonal expansion. At doses 0.1 to 3.0 mg/kg, CD4+ and CD8+ clones expanded.

Material: CD4+ or CD8+ T cells sorted from blood, obtained in a trial of the OX40 agonist ivuxolimab. The chain recombines TRBV5-8 with TRBJ1-1; tentatively, D is TRBD1 (6 bases). This receptor was identified in an adult with an advanced solid tumor such as melanoma, head and neck, liver or kidney cancer. The CDR3 loop is CAGARGTEAFF. Written as DNA, the CDR3 is TGTGCCGGCGCCAGGGGAACTGAAGCTTTCTTT.